This entry concerns a single T cell receptor beta chain. Its antigen is undetermined. Thyroid surgery was preceded by no treatment in any patient. Using MiXCR, TCRdb reanalyzed the PCR reads. Altogether roughly 40,000 clones are present, roughly a quarter being singletons, with the ten largest covering approximately 14%. This CDR3 region has 12 residues. Trimming left V 6 bases short and J 6 bases short, with 12 bases between. CDR1 is DFQATT and CDR2 is SNEGSKA in the germline V gene (reference sequence). This specimen belongs to a study of metastatic and nonmetastatic thyroid tumors. Looking at the study overall: Peripheral blood and tumor or nodule samples from malignant and benign thyroid patients were compared. Study results and caveats: Across blood and tumor, TCR beta diversity in malignant thyroid tumors was reportedly significantly higher than in benign nodules.

The chain uses TRBV20-1 and TRBJ2-1, with D perhaps matching TRBD1 or TRBD2 (5 bases each). The sample was tumor tissue. The origin of this receptor is a female donor with papillary thyroid cancer or a benign thyroid nodule (not recorded which). Some clones in this sample may be carry-over from other donors' samples. In nucleotides, the CDR3 is TGCAGTGCCCAATCAGGGAGCAATGAGCAGTTCTTC. Translated, it gives CSAQSGSNEQFF.